This T cell receptor (beta chain) was captured in a study of cytomegalovirus exposure and HLA in healthy donors. The CDR3 has 14 residues. In germline, CDR1 is GTSNPN, CDR2 SVGIG (reference sequence). V lost 3 bases and J 3 bases, leaving 14 bases between the germline ends. PCR primers comprised 60 Vbeta and 13 Jbeta primers. The data were produced by immunoSEQ multiplex PCR, yet TCRdb's version contains in-frame clones alone and is incomplete. Altogether 100,000 to 150,000 clones are present, about four fifths being singletons, with the ten largest covering 3.6%. On this clone itself: Its antigen remains unknown.

Study-wide results and limits: Near-uniform donor sequencing depth was presumed by presence/absence analyses. Researchers catalogued approximately 160 TCR beta chains as cytomegalovirus-associated. It emerged from a later analysis that several of the most significant clusters appeared to be linked to common viral pathogens. What a later analysis reportedly showed was that an Asian-associated ancestry cluster had fewer N-insertions than the roughly 700-donor mean.

The origin of this receptor is a man between 40 and 49 years old in good health and CMV-seronegative. The chain joins TRBV30 to TRBJ1-1; possibly TRBD1 for D (5 bases). Material: PBMCs. This CDR3 is CAWRPWGGDTEAFF. As DNA, the CDR3 is TGTGCCTGGAGACCCTGGGGGGGTGACACTGAAGCTTTCTTT.